These 20 T cell receptor beta chains were sequenced from one sample in a study of Ad26.COV2.S vaccination and SARS-CoV-2 variants. The method was immunoSEQ multiplex PCR; TCRdb's version includes in-frame clones alone and lacks a portion of them. The repertoire holds around 350,000 clones, with roughly nine tenths as singletons. This specimen consisted of peripheral blood, obtained after recovery from COVID-19. These receptors all come from a human donor who had recovered from COVID-19.

CDR3 sequence: CASSFAARTYNEQFF. In DNA, the CDR3 is TGTGCCAGTAGTTTTGCGGCCAGAACTTACAATGAGCAGTTCTTC. This chain joins TRBV19 and TRBJ2-1; no clear D. V lost 5 bases to trimming and J lost 4 bases, with 15 bases between them. Germline V gives CDR1 LNHDA, CDR2 SQIVND (reference sequence). The CDR3 covers 15 residues. Using reference TRBV19 and TRBJ2-1 for the parts outside the CDR3, the full variable domain is DGGITQSPKYLFRKEGQNVTLSCEQNLNHDAMYWYRQDPGQGLRLIYYSQIVNDFQKGDIAEGYSVSREKKESFPLTVTSAQKNPTAFYLCASSFAARTYNEQFFGPGTRLTVL.

Of note for this clone: This CDR3 is also generated by other DNA sequences in the sample. The gene calls are TRBV27 and TRBJ2-7; TRBD2 might be the D (6 bases). The germline V and J ends were trimmed by 5 bases and 2 bases, with 13 bases remaining between them. Germline V gives CDR1 MNHEY, CDR2 SMNVEV (reference sequence). This CDR3 region has 14 residues. DNA for the CDR3: TGTGCCAGCAGTCTGGGCGGGGCCCCCTACGAGCAGTACTTC. Protein sequence: CASSLGGAPYEQYF.

The chain joins TRBV11-3 to TRBJ2-1, with D tentatively TRBD2 (6 bases). Trimming left V 0 bases short and J 1 base short, with 10 bases between. CDR1 and CDR2 from the germline V gene are SGHNT and YENEEA. The CDR3 runs 16 residues. CDR3 protein: CASSLDGGRSYNEQFF. The CDR3 bases are TGTGCCAGCAGCTTAGACGGGGGAAGGTCCTACAATGAGCAGTTCTTC. Using reference TRBV11-3 and TRBJ2-1 for the parts outside the CDR3, the full variable domain is EAGVVQSPRYKIIEKKQPVAFWCNPISGHNTLYWYLQNLGQGPELLIRYENEEAVDDSQLPKDRFSAERLKGVDSTLKIQPAELGDSAVYLCASSLDGGRSYNEQFFGPGTRLTVL.

The V call is TRBV6-6, the J call TRBJ2-2, with 8 bases that match TRBD1. The trim removed 2 bases at V and 7 bases at J, leaving 9 bases unmatched. Germline lookup yields CDR1 MNHNY and CDR2 SVGAGI (reference sequence). The CDR3 has 16 residues. CDR3 protein: CASSYPTRQGFGELFF. For the CDR3, the DNA is TGTGCCAGCAGTTACCCCACTCGACAGGGGTTCGGGGAGCTGTTTTTT.

The chain carries TRBV5-6 and TRBJ1-5; D not resolved. Trimming removed 7 bases from V and 5 bases from J, with 16 bases in between. Germline V CDR1 and CDR2: SGHDT, YYEEEE. The CDR3 covers 14 residues. CDR3 region: CASSTGGLDQPQHF. Here the CDR3 DNA reads TGTGCCAGCTCTACCGGTGGTCTAGATCAGCCCCAGCATTTT. Supplemented by reference TRBV5-6 and TRBJ1-5, the full variable domain reads DAGVTQSPTHLIKTRGQQVTLRCSPKSGHDTVSWYQQALGQGPQFIFQYYEEEERQRGNFPDRFSGHQFPNYSSELNVNALLLGDSALYLCASSTGGLDQPQHFGDGTRLSIL.

The chain is built from TRBV9 and TRBJ1-3, with D uncertain. The CDR3 totals 14 residues. Germline CDR1 is SGDLS and CDR2 is YYNGEE. Trimming left V 0 bases short and J 4 bases short, with 8 bases between. CDR3 DNA: TGTGCCAGCAGCGTAGCTACTAGGGGAAACACCATATATTTT. Amino acid sequence: CASSVATRGNTIYF.

The chain uses TRBV5-1 and TRBJ1-6, with no clear D. The CDR3 spans 15 residues. Germline V gives CDR1 SGHRS, CDR2 YFSETQ. V gave up 4 bases and J gave up 3 bases, with 11 bases separating them. The CDR3 here is CASSLRDLYNSPLHF. The CDR3 DNA is TGCGCCAGCAGCCTTCGCGACCTCTATAATTCACCCCTCCACTTT.

The chain couples TRBV3-1 (or the pseudogene TRBV3-2) to TRBJ1-2; 8 bases agree with TRBD1. Per germline, CDR1 LGHDT and CDR2 YNNKEL (reference sequence). The CDR3 runs 13 residues. J gave up 8 bases and V 5 bases, and 7 bases lay outside the gene matches. The CDR3 DNA is TGTGCCAGCAGCACGGACAGGGCGGGCGGCTACACCTTC. It codes for CASSTDRAGGYTF.

This chain connects TRBV5-6 to TRBJ2-5; TRBD1 aligns across 7 bases. This CDR3 region has 13 residues. In germline, CDR1 is SGHDT, CDR2 YYEEEE. J gave up 3 bases and V 4 bases, and 3 bases lay outside the gene matches. The CDR3 region is CASSLGTEETQYF. The CDR3 nucleotides read TGTGCCAGCAGCCTTGGGACAGAAGAGACCCAGTACTTC.

The chain carries TRBV5-1 and TRBJ2-2, with TRBD1 matching over 12 bases. The trim removed 4 bases at V and 5 bases at J, leaving 6 bases unmatched. The germline V gene has CDR1 SGHRS and CDR2 YFSETQ. The CDR3 length is 16 residues. CDR3 sequence reads: CASSLGTGGYTGELFF. The DNA of the CDR3 is TGCGCCAGCAGCCTAGGGACAGGGGGCTATACCGGGGAGCTGTTTTTT.

J is TRBJ2-7 and V is TRBV3-1 (or the pseudogene TRBV3-2), with 7 bases matching TRBD1. Unmatched junction bases numbered 14, after V lost 0 bases and J lost 6 bases. Germline CDR1 LGHDT, CDR2 YNNKEL (reference sequence). The CDR3 loop spans 17 amino acids. The CDR3 sequence: CASSQDVAGDRVREQYF. The DNA for the CDR3 is TGTGCCAGCAGCCAAGATGTGGCCGGCGACAGGGTCCGCGAGCAGTACTTC.

The table lists this clone with a count of one. The chain recombines TRBV27 with TRBJ1-1; no firm D call. Trimming removed 6 bases from V and 0 bases from J, with 11 bases in between. This CDR3 contains 14 residues. The V gene's germline CDR1 is MNHEY and CDR2 SMNVEV (reference sequence). This CDR3 reads CASSPGIMNTEAFF. The CDR3 nucleotides read TGTGCCAGCAGCCCAGGAATCATGAACACTGAAGCTTTCTTT.

This rearrangement joins TRBV29-1 to TRBJ2-3, with D unresolved. CDR3 size: 13 residues. The germline V gene has CDR1 SQVTM and CDR2 ANQGSEA. V was pared by 4 bases and J by 4 bases, with 12 bases between. This CDR3 is CSVAPERPDTQYF. CDR3 DNA: TGCAGCGTTGCCCCTGAGCGTCCAGATACGCAGTATTTT.

The J gene is TRBJ2-5, the V gene TRBV9; TRBD2 matches at 12 bases. The CDR3 loop spans 16 amino acids. Germline assignment: CDR1 SGDLS and CDR2 YYNGEE. V trimming: 4 bases; J trimming: 5 bases; junction bases outside the gene matches: 9. The CDR3 reads CASSNLAGGLGETQYF. The CDR3, as DNA: TGTGCCAGCAGCAACCTAGCGGGGGGGCTCGGGGAGACCCAGTACTTC. The full variable domain, completed using reference TRBV9 and TRBJ2-5, is DSGVTQTPKHLITATGQRVTLRCSPRSGDLSVYWYQQSLDQGLQFLIQYYNGEERAKGNILERFSAQQFPDLHSELNLSSLELGDSALYFCASSNLAGGLGETQYFGPGTRLLVL.

The chain uses TRBV7-9 and TRBJ1-4, with D tentatively TRBD1 (5 bases). Germline V gives CDR1 SEHNR, CDR2 FQNEAQ (reference sequence). V lost 5 bases and J lost 4, with 14 bases in between. The CDR3 has 15 residues. DNA of the CDR3: TGTGCCAGCAGCCACGGGACCGCGGGTAATGAAAAACTGTTTTTT. It yields the protein CASSHGTAGNEKLFF.

The gene calls are TRBV2 and TRBJ2-2, with D hard to call. Between the trimmed V and J ends, which lost 3 bases and 7 bases, there was a span of 3 bases. The germline V gene has CDR1 SNHLY and CDR2 FYNNEI. This CDR3 region has 11 residues. CDR3: CASSDNGELFF. The CDR3 DNA reads TGTGCCAGCAGTGACAACGGGGAGCTGTTTTTT.

The genes are TRBV6-4 and TRBJ1-5; tentative D call: TRBD1 (6 bases). Germline CDR1 MRHNA, CDR2 SNTAGT. The CDR3 has 18 amino acids. V was clipped by 5 bases and J by 2 bases, with 22 bases between them. CDR3 region: CASSKTAGGRGGNQPQHF. The CDR3 coding sequence is TGTGCCAGCAGTAAAACTGCGGGGGGGCGCGGGGGCAATCAGCCCCAGCATTTT.

This clone was counted a single time. The DNA for the CDR3 is TGTGCCAGCAGCTTGGACTGGGACAGGGACAACTATGGCTACACCTTC. As protein: CASSLDWDRDNYGYTF. The J gene is TRBJ1-2, the V gene TRBV5-4; TRBD1 matches 9 bases. CDR3 length: 16 amino acids. V shed 0 bases and J 2 bases; nucleotides not matched to a gene: 5. CDR1 and CDR2 from the germline V gene are SGHNT and YYREEE (reference sequence).

The chain carries TRBV12-3 or TRBV12-4 and TRBJ2-5, with 9 nucleotides matching TRBD2. Trimming took 3 bases from V and 13 from J; bases not matched to a gene: 9. The CDR3 contains 13 residues. The CDR3 coding sequence is TGTGCCAGCAGTTTTTCTAGCGGGGCCTCGGTGTACTTC. This gives the protein CASSFSSGASVYF.

The rearrangement joins TRBV7-2 to TRBJ2-2, with 7 bases matching TRBD2. This CDR3 spans 16 amino acids. Looked up from germline, CDR1 is SGHTA and CDR2 is FQGNSA. Trimming at V came to 5 bases and at J to 1 base, leaving 7 bases not matched to a gene. The CDR3: CASSLEAGVNTGELFF. CDR3 coding DNA: TGTGCCAGCAGCCTAGAGGCGGGGGTGAACACCGGGGAGCTGTTTTTT.